This section outlines one T cell receptor beta chain sequence together with its context. This sample was included in a study of blood T cell repertoires in COVID-19. The overall study: Sites across the United States, Italy and Spain contributed samples from acute and convalescent COVID-19. PBMCs, B-cell-depleted T cells, or T cells provided the cDNA or gDNA that made up the material.

The data were produced by immunoSEQ multiplex PCR, yet TCRdb's version contains in-frame clones alone and is incomplete. The sample gives approximately 230,000 clones, more than 65% of which show up once; 3% to 4% is in the top ten. The germline V gene encodes CDR1 LNHDA and CDR2 SQIVND (reference sequence). This CDR3 is 13 amino acids long. V lost 6 bases and J 3 bases, leaving 11 bases between the germline ends. This TCR came from a woman aged 40 to 50 with active or convalescent COVID-19. The specimen sequenced was peripheral blood. The chain recombines TRBV19 with TRBJ1-2; no definite D call. CDR3 sequence (DNA): TGTGCCAGTAGCTCTCAGATGTACTATGGCTACACCTTC. Protein product: CASSSQMYYGYTF.